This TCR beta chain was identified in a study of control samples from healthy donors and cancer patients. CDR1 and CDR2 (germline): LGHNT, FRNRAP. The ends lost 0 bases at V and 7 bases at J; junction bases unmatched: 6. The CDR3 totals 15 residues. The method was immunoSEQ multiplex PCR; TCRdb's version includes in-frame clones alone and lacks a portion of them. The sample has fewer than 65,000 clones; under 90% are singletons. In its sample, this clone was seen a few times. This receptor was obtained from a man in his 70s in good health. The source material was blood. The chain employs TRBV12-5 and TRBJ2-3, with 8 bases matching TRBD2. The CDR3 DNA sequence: TGTGCTAGTGGTTTGGTACTCGCGGGAGGCCATACGCAGTATTTT. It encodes CASGLVLAGGHTQYF.